Below are 5 T cell receptor beta chains sequenced from a single sample in a study of post-analysis software for immune sequencing data. Study results and limitations: The five TRBV segments detected at higher frequency in patients than in controls included TRBV5-6, TRBV5-1 and TRBV20-1.

Their target antigens are unknown. Incorporated into the TCR beta cDNA libraries were unique molecular identifiers, which served to reduce PCR and sequencing biases. One entry per CDR3 protein results from TCRdb running MiXCR on the PCR reads. The sample comprises about 430,000 distinct CDR3 sequences, approximately 38% of which are singletons, and 6% to 9% rests with the top ten. Sequencing was done on a sample of blood. The receptor set was obtained from a girl aged 2 to 10 with multiple sclerosis.

Turning to this clonotype: The junction departs from the called germline gene at one end, perhaps through a read error. V is TRBV20-1 and J is TRBJ2-1; possible D gene TRBD2, 6 bases. CDR3 size: 18 residues. Germline CDR1 reads DFQATT; CDR2 reads SNEGSKA (reference sequence). CDR3 in amino acids: CSAPHFVGTGDIYSEQFF. The CDR3 nucleotides read TGCAGTGCTCCCCATTTTGTCGGGACGGGGGATATCTACAGTGAGCAGTTCTTC.

V and J are TRBV4-1 and TRBJ1-2; tentatively, D is TRBD1 (5 bases). This CDR3 contains 16 residues. V was shortened by 0 bases and J by 2 bases, with 13 bases between the two germline ends. From germline, CDR1 is MGHRA and CDR2 YSYEKL. The DNA for the CDR3 is TGCGCCAGCAGCCAAGACCCGGGACGGTTAAACTATGGCTACACCTTC. Protein sequence: CASSQDPGRLNYGYTF.

This clonotype was seen a handful of times. The genes are TRBV29-1 and TRBJ2-1, with 16 bases that match TRBD2. The CDR3 runs to 18 residues. The V segment lost 6 bases and the J segment 0 bases; nucleotides outside the gene matches: 8. Germline CDR1 and CDR2: SQVTM and ANQGSEA. The CDR3 coding sequence is TGCAGCGTCCTAGGGACTAGCGGGGGGGCCAGCTCCTACAATGAGCAGTTCTTC. Translation gives CSVLGTSGGASSYNEQFF.

V and J are TRBV20-1 and TRBJ1-2; D uncertain. Germline CDR1 reads DFQATT; CDR2 reads SNEGSKA (reference sequence). The CDR3 is 12 amino acids. Trimming took 8 bases from V and 10 from J, leaving 20 bases between them. In nucleotides, the CDR3 is TGCAGTCCTATAGAAATCCGGGCCCTCTACACCTTC. Translating it yields CSPIEIRALYTF.

V usage is TRBV12-3 or TRBV12-4 and J usage is TRBJ2-3; D is unresolved. V lost 6 bases to trimming and J lost 4 bases, with 11 bases between them. CDR3 length: 13 amino acids. CDR3 nucleotides: TGTGCCAGCAGCACCGCTAGGGCAGATACGCAGTATTTT. Protein: CASSTARADTQYF.